This T cell receptor (beta chain) is drawn from a study of T cell responses to AZD1222 COVID-19 vaccine (dated by TCRdb to the early 2020s). Some background on the complete study: A total of 233 trial participants underwent TCR sequencing, of whom approximately 200 had received two doses of AZD1222 and approximately 25 had received two doses of the MenACWY control vaccine. Trial participants were enrolled by age into subgroups of 18-55, 56-69 and 70-plus years, and roughly 160, 29 and 62 TCR-sequenced participants, respectively, were included in these subgroups. Beyond this particular receptor, the publication reports: No day 14 peak-response samples were available, so repertoires were characterized only after the peak T cell response. Conclusions about previously exposed vaccinees are limited because only six or seven AZD1222 recipients were SARS-CoV-2 seropositive at baseline. The 56-69-year group was small, and its depth increase did not reach significance, likely because of low power. Participants were mostly white British and included more females than males, and it was suggested by the authors that clonal diversity may have been underestimated. The vaccine-associated CD4 TCRs covered the entire spike protein, and the dominant responses fell in regions 160-218 and 743-854. After two AZD1222 doses, spike-specific TCR breadth and depth were significantly higher than at day 0 and than in MenACWY recipients. Reportedly, close to half of the unique spike-specific TCRs recognized epitopes lying outside the regions that are mutated in the B.1.351 and B.1.1.7 variants.

Points on this clone: The clone's antigen remains unknown. Base qualities are not at hand, and no much larger clone is one base apart.

The CDR3 regions of human TCRbeta chains were subjected to immunosequencing. The authors processed their data as follows. Repertoire TCRs were matched against a reference library of SARS-CoV-2-specific TCRs generated with the MIRA antigen-specificity platform. Breadth was defined as the fraction of unique TCRs that were SARS-CoV-2-associated, and depth was defined as the fraction of total T cells that were SARS-CoV-2-associated. Each spike-specific TCR was assigned to its reactive spike region and to a CD4 or CD8 class using the MIRA data. Log10-transformed breadth and depth values were compared by one-way ANOVA with Sidak's multiple comparisons tests. TCRdb stores this immuneACCESS table with in-frame sequences only. Part of the clones is absent; in the studies checked, under half of the shortfall reflects unresolved V genes, and no reason is known for the rest. The V and J calls and clone size come from that table; D and trimming were worked out from the DNA. Recorded for this sample are 100,000 to 150,000 clones; approximately 90% of them occurred a single time. Under 1.2% of the sample rests with the top ten.

What the time point label conveys for this sample: about 28 days (+/-7) after the second vaccine dose. AZD1222 recipients with second doses at about 4 weeks or about 12 weeks were pooled, because spike-specific TCR depth and breadth did not differ between schedules. Samples from vaccinated people were obtained from the UK trials COV001 and COV002, which included a single-blind randomized controlled phase 2/3 trial of AZD1222 (ChAdOx1 nCoV-19) in healthy adults. Trial participant PBMC samples were collected at day 0 and day 28 after the second dose for TCRbeta chain sequencing. The CDR3 contains 16 residues, cysteine and phenylalanine counted. Solely the CDR3 DNA is kept, with 48 bases framed from the first base. Clipping removes 6 bases from V and 8 bases from J, with 14 as the unmatched junction base count. Per the germline V gene, SGHRS is the CDR1 and YFSETQ is the CDR2.

The receptor comes from an adult who received the AZD1222 COVID-19 vaccine. This receptor chain uses TRBV5-1 and TRBJ1-6; 7 nucleotides in the junction match TRBD1. Source: peripheral blood, taken 28 days after the second AZD1222 dose. The CDR3 region reads CASTNGMDRMDSPLHF. The DNA is as follows: TGCGCCAGCACCAATGGGATGGACAGGATGGATTCACCCCTCCACTTT.